This T cell receptor beta chain was profiled in a study of T-cell reconstitution after alpha-beta-depleted transplantation in children. The TCRbeta library incorporated unique molecular identifiers. Each CDR3 protein is one row after TCRdb ran MiXCR on the PCR reads. The table lists approximately 400,000 distinct CDR3 sequences, roughly 11% of them singletons. Germline V CDR1 and CDR2: SNHLY, FYNNEI. The CDR3 extends over 15 amino acids. Trimming removed 6 bases from V and 6 bases from J; junction bases left unmatched: 8. This clonotype showed up many times. Here the sequenced sample was PBMCs from the stem cell graft donor, taken from the stem cell graft. This receptor was obtained from a human donor who donated a stem cell graft to a child with acute myeloid leukemia. The rearrangement joins TRBV2 to TRBJ2-2; 9 positions match TRBD2. This CDR3 is CASSPHSGSSGELFF. The CDR3 DNA sequence: TGTGCCAGCAGCCCTCATAGCGGGAGTTCCGGGGAGCTGTTTTTT.